This T cell receptor (beta chain) comes out of a study of T cells in Graves' hyperthyroidism and ophthalmopathy. Researchers took RNA transcripts and amplified the TCR beta CDR3 regions from them. The TCR CDR3 was amplified in a first-round RT-PCR using the HTBI primer set. TCRdb called the multiplex PCR reads again in MiXCR, with one record for every CDR3 protein. In the table there are over 700,000 distinct CDR3 sequences, roughly 20% of which are singletons. The sample holds a few counts of this clonotype. The CDR3 sequence is 13 residues long. V trimming: 4 bases; J trimming: 10 bases; junction bases outside the gene matches: 3. The germline gives CDR1 SQVTM, CDR2 ANQGSEA.

This sequence originates from a woman aged 45-60 years with Graves' hyperthyroidism that later progressed to Graves' ophthalmopathy. This rearrangement joins TRBV29-1 to TRBJ1-6; TRBD1 matches 11 bases. What was sequenced was blood. The CDR3 protein is CSVGTGGDSPLHF. In nucleotides, the CDR3 is TGCAGCGTTGGGACAGGGGGCGACTCACCCCTCCACTTT. Full variable domain (remainder filled in from reference TRBV29-1 and TRBJ1-6): SAVISQKPSRDICQRGTSLTIQCQVDSQVTMMFWYRQQPGQSLTLIATANQGSEATYESGFVIDKFPISRPNLTFSTLTVSNMSPEDSSIYLCSVGTGGDSPLHFGNGTRLTVT.